This T cell receptor (beta chain) stems from a study of blood T cell repertoires in COVID-19 (dated by TCRdb to 2018 to 2021). For the wider study: Samples from collaborators originated in the United States, Italy and Spain and spanned both the acute and convalescent phases of COVID-19. Subjects who had been exposed to COVID-19, were actively infected with it, or had recovered from it provided the deeply sampled blood TCRbeta repertoires that made up the dataset. The repertoires were released in a freely available public database meant as a resource for research on the immune response to SARS-CoV-2. Samples were obtained from the ongoing ImmuneRACE study (first 160 participants) and from roughly 1,300 subjects provided by 6 global collaborators. Where available, HLA class I and class II types were taken from metadata supplied by the sample provider and were not determined by assay-based typing. The material from the prospective study consisted of cDNA or gDNA derived from T cells, B-cell-depleted T cells, or PBMCs. The sample metadata nearly always contained a de-identified subject ID, COVID-19 status, age in years and sex.

Sequences KGHSH (CDR1) and LQKENI (CDR2) are obtained from the germline V gene. V is cut back by 5 bases and J by 2 bases, with 7 bases in the junction unmatched. Reading from cysteine to phenylalanine, the CDR3 counts 16 amino acids. Only the CDR3 DNA is retained, 48 bases long and in frame from the first base. General findings and caveats noted by the study authors: How much clinical and demographic metadata was included differed by source and by participant, and the metadata was provided uncurated.

The immunoSEQ Assay, a bias-controlled multiplex PCR, was used to amplify TCRbeta CDR3 regions from genomic DNA. The paper's processing steps were these. Nucleated cell counts per sample were estimated from amplification of reference gene primers within the assay. To quantify the absolute abundance of each unique TCRbeta CDR3 rearrangement, sequence reads were collapsed and filtered. Productive Simpson clonality was computed per sample as the square root of Simpson's diversity index over productive rearrangements. The table comes from immuneACCESS by way of TCRdb, which keeps in-frame sequences with V and J called. Part of the clones is missing from these tables; in studies checked, under half for an unresolved V gene and the rest for unknown reasons. That table is the source of V, J and clone size, and D and trimming were worked out from the DNA. This sample is represented by 94,000 or so clones; 88% of them were singletons. The ten largest clones add up to approximately 4.8% of the sample.

This clone was counted once. Its cognate antigen has yet to be identified. One base away there is no much larger clone; base qualities are not given. Whole blood was collected in K2EDTA tubes by collaborating institutions according to the institutions' own protocols. For TCRbeta analysis, collaborators shipped samples in one of three forms: frozen whole blood, isolated PBMCs, or DNA extracted from either of those sample types. The V gene is TRBV18 and the J gene is TRBJ2-4, with 9 middle bases fitting TRBD2. The sequence came from a woman older than 75 with active COVID-19. The source material was peripheral blood. The sequence in DNA is TGTGCCAGCTCAGCTCCTAGCGGGGCACCCAAAAACATTCAGTACTTC. Its product reads: CASSAPSGAPKNIQYF.